The clone carrying this T cell receptor beta chain was seen just once. A much larger clonotype is one base distant, so this may be a read error. This record belongs to a study of T cell repertoires in cytomegalovirus infection. TCRdb fed the reads into MiXCR, producing one record per CDR3 protein. Seen here are under 150,000 distinct CDR3 sequences, roughly 8.2% observed once, and the top ten hold 10%. The source of this sequence is a human donor in good health (CMV status not recorded). Some clones in this sample may be carry-over from other donors' samples. The material sequenced was PBMCs.

The CDR3 region is CASSNAGTSGGSHTRYF. CDR3 sequence (DNA): TGTGCCAGCAGCAATGCCGGGACTAGCGGGGGGAGTCATACGCGGTATTTT. The V gene is TRBV5-4, the J gene TRBJ2-3; 15 bases are shared with TRBD2. Per the germline V gene, CDR1 is SGHNT and CDR2 is YYREEE (reference sequence). CDR3 length: 17 amino acids.